This TCR beta chain stems from a study of Graves' ophthalmopathy and Graves' hyperthyroidism. Amplified material comprised TCR beta CDR3 regions derived from RNA transcripts. HTBI-primed first-round RT-PCR preceded second-round multiplex PCR. Each CDR3 protein is one row after TCRdb ran MiXCR on the multiplex PCR reads. The sample comprises 200,000 to 250,000 distinct CDR3 sequences, approximately 21% of which are singletons, and around two fifths rests with the top ten. This CDR3 has 14 amino acids. V lost 6 bases and J lost 5; bases outside the gene matches: 9. Germline V gene sequence: CDR1 MNHEY, CDR2 SVGAGI. Where ophthalmopathy was present, donors had moderate-to-severe activity, CAS ≥3, NOSPECS ≥4 and duration under 3 months. It was from 8 to 10 ml of fresh peripheral blood that the PBMCs came.

The gene calls are TRBV6-5 and TRBJ2-7, with TRBD1 identical over 8 bases. The sample consisted of peripheral blood. This TCR was sampled from a woman in her forties or fifties with Graves' ophthalmopathy. CDR3: CASRYMTGVDEQYF. As DNA, the CDR3 is TGTGCCAGCAGGTATATGACAGGGGTCGACGAGCAGTACTTC.